The rows below give T cell receptor beta chains drawn from one sample of a study of shared T cell receptors in the human thymus. Data came from immunoSEQ multiplex PCR; TCRdb stores just in-frame clones and leaves some out. The table lists hundreds of thousands of clones, over 90% of them singletons. Sequenced material: thymocytes. These receptors were collected from a human donor. The CDR3 runs from the conserved cysteine through the conserved F or W. D genes are given only for firm matches. The listing skips clone size in some rows; elsewhere it reads once, few, many or a size class.

j_gene | v_gene | abundance | d_gene | CDR3nt | CDR3aa
TRBJ1-5 | TRBV4-1 | - | TRBD1 | TGCGCCAGCAGCCTCCAGGGGGCCGGGGATCAGCCCCAGCATTTT | CASSLQGAGDQPQHF
TRBJ2-7 | TRBV6-1 | - | - | TGTGCCAGCTTTACAGTGAGGGACGAGCAGTACTTC | CASFTVRDEQYF
TRBJ2-7 | TRBV5-4 | - | - | TGTGCCAGCAGCTTTGACAGTGGCTCCCCGGAGCAGTACTTC | CASSFDSGSPEQYF
TRBJ2-7 | TRBV6-1 | - | TRBD2 | TGTGCCAGCAGTGCGCTAGCGGGGGATACCTACGAGCAGTACTTC | CASSALAGDTYEQYF
TRBJ1-2 | TRBV5-5 | few | TRBD1 | TGTGCCAGCAGCTTGAAGGGGACAGCCCAACGGCATGGCTACACCTTC | CASSLKGTAQRHGYTF
TRBJ1-2 | TRBV7-2 | once | - | TGTGCCAGCAGCTTAGTCGGGGGGCAGAACTATGGCTACACCTTC | CASSLVGGQNYGYTF
TRBJ1-5 | TRBV4-2 | - | - | TGTGCCAGCAGCCAAGACGGCCCAGGGGCACATAGCAATCAGCCCCAGCATTTT | CASSQDGPGAHSNQPQHF
TRBJ2-2 | TRBV11-2 | - | - | TGTGCCAGCAGCGGACCTACGGGGGGCGCCGGCACCGGGGAGCTGTTTTTT | CASSGPTGGAGTGELFF
TRBJ2-3 | TRBV4-3 | - | TRBD2 | TGCGCCAGCAGCCAAGATCAGGTAGCGGGGGGCACAGATACGCAGTATTTT | CASSQDQVAGGTDTQYF
TRBJ2-7 | TRBV9 | - | - | TGTGCCAGCAGCGTAGGTGCAGACCTAGGGCAGTACTTC | CASSVGADLGQYF
TRBJ1-2 | TRBV10-2 | - | - | TGCGCCAGCAGTGAAACCCGTTCCCTCGCAGGAAACTATGGCTACACCTTC | CASSETRSLAGNYGYTF
TRBJ2-1 | TRBV2 | - | - | TGTGCCAGCCAAGACGGAGGCACTTACAATGAGCAGTTCTTC | CASQDGGTYNEQFF
TRBJ2-7 | TRBV5-1 | few | TRBD1 | TGCGCCAGCAGCCCAACCCCCGGGACAGGGAATCCCTACGAGCAGTACTTC | CASSPTPGTGNPYEQYF
TRBJ1-5 | TRBV28 | - | TRBD1 | TGTGCCAGCAGTCCCCCCGGGGACAGGGAGCAGAGCAATCAGCCCCAGCATTTT | CASSPPGDREQSNQPQHF